This T cell receptor (beta chain) is drawn from a study of T cells after yellow fever vaccination. The CDR3 has 13 amino acids. V lost 6 bases and J lost 7, with 10 bases in between. Template-switching 5'RACE yielded the TCR cDNA; a universal primer site and UMIs were added in the process. In TCRdb, the 5' RACE reads were re-called with MiXCR into one record per CDR3 protein. The sample includes about 300,000 distinct CDR3 sequences, roughly 8.7% seen only once; the top ten take around 3.1%. Study conclusions and caveats: The bulk population could contribute abundant contaminating clonotypes to FACS-sorted repertoires. It was the secondary response that reached its peak faster, day 5 versus 15, but it was weaker. The study re-detected most primary-vaccination clones after the booster (roughly 96% CD4, approximately 88% CD8).

Concerning this clonotype itself: As yet, its antigen is unknown.

Source: CD4+ T cells sorted from PBMCs, taken 5 days after the yellow fever booster vaccination. The receptor comes from a man aged 18-30 years who received the YFV17D yellow fever vaccine. The V and J genes are TRBV12-3 or TRBV12-4 and TRBJ1-6; D unresolved. The DNA of the CDR3 is TGTGCCAGCAGCAAGGTGGGGAATTCACCCCTCCACTTT. Translated: CASSKVGNSPLHF.